These T cell receptor beta chains were read from a single sample in a study of vaccination and CD4 T cells after COVID-19. TCRdb redid the calling of the PCR reads with MiXCR, one entry per CDR3 protein. The sample consists of 15,000 to 20,000 distinct CDR3 sequences, under 30% of them appearing once. Their target antigens are unknown. What was sequenced was cultured CD4+ T cells from blood. The receptors here all came from a human donor with COVID-19. Each CDR3 is given with its conserved first and last residue. The D gene is left open where the match is weak. Rows may omit the clone size; those that give it use once, few, many or a size class.

v_gene: TRBV24-1
abundance: NA
j_gene: TRBJ1-1
d_gene: NA
CDR3aa: CATKGNTPNTEAFF
CDR3nt: TGTGCCACCAAAGGCAATACACCTAACACTGAAGCTTTCTTT

v_gene: TRBV20-1
abundance: medium-sized
j_gene: TRBJ1-5
d_gene: NA
CDR3aa: CSARDSGRSLNQPQHF
CDR3nt: TGCAGTGCTAGAGATTCAGGCCGGAGCCTTAATCAGCCCCAGCATTTT

v_gene: TRBV4-1
abundance: NA
j_gene: TRBJ1-6
d_gene: NA
CDR3aa: CASSQAGGNNSPLHF
CDR3nt: TGCGCCAGCAGCCAAGCCGGGGGCAATAATTCACCCCTCCACTTT

v_gene: TRBV7-2
abundance: NA
j_gene: TRBJ2-3
d_gene: NA
CDR3aa: CASSGLGTQYF
CDR3nt: TGTGCCAGCAGTGGGTTGGGTACGCAGTATTTT

v_gene: TRBV20-1
abundance: few
j_gene: TRBJ1-5
d_gene: NA
CDR3aa: CSARDQGQPQHF
CDR3nt: TGCAGTGCTAGAGATCAGGGTCAGCCCCAGCATTTT

v_gene: TRBV6-2/TRBV6-3
abundance: NA
j_gene: TRBJ2-5
d_gene: NA
CDR3aa: CASSLGGAEAETQYF
CDR3nt: TGTGCCAGCAGCCTAGGGGGAGCCGAGGCGGAGACCCAGTACTTC

v_gene: TRBV15
abundance: few
j_gene: TRBJ1-5
d_gene: NA
CDR3aa: CATSRNTGILQPQHF
CDR3nt: TGTGCCACCAGCAGGAATACAGGGATTCTTCAGCCCCAGCATTTT

v_gene: TRBV6-2/TRBV6-3
abundance: NA
j_gene: TRBJ2-3
d_gene: NA
CDR3aa: CASSTPRRGGTDTQYF
CDR3nt: TGTGCCAGCAGTACCCCGCGGAGGGGTGGCACAGATACGCAGTATTTT

v_gene: TRBV19
abundance: few
j_gene: TRBJ1-1
d_gene: NA
CDR3aa: CASTLGGVNTEAFF
CDR3nt: TGTGCCAGTACCCTAGGGGGGGTGAACACTGAAGCTTTCTTT

v_gene: TRBV12-3/TRBV12-4
abundance: few
j_gene: TRBJ1-2
d_gene: NA
CDR3aa: CASRDSRVGYTF
CDR3nt: TGTGCCAGCAGGGACTCCAGGGTCGGCTACACCTTC

v_gene: TRBV7-8
abundance: few
j_gene: TRBJ1-2
d_gene: NA
CDR3aa: CASSLIGGVKVGDGYTF
CDR3nt: TGTGCCAGCAGCTTAATCGGGGGCGTAAAGGTCGGAGATGGCTACACCTTC

v_gene: TRBV20-1
abundance: NA
j_gene: TRBJ1-1
d_gene: TRBD1
CDR3aa: CSAPRTGRNTEAFF
CDR3nt: TGCAGTGCTCCCCGGACAGGACGGAACACTGAAGCTTTCTTT

v_gene: TRBV29-1
abundance: few
j_gene: TRBJ2-1
d_gene: NA
CDR3aa: CSAYDPGEQFF
CDR3nt: TGCAGCGCTTATGACCCCGGGGAGCAGTTCTTC

v_gene: TRBV19
abundance: few
j_gene: TRBJ1-1
d_gene: NA
CDR3aa: CATGGAGRTEAFF
CDR3nt: TGTGCGACCGGAGGGGCGGGTAGGACTGAAGCTTTCTTT

v_gene: TRBV2
abundance: medium-sized
j_gene: TRBJ1-4
d_gene: TRBD1
CDR3aa: CASRGTGREKLFF
CDR3nt: TGTGCCAGCAGGGGGACAGGTAGAGAAAAACTGTTTTTT

v_gene: TRBV24-1
abundance: NA
j_gene: TRBJ2-3
d_gene: NA
CDR3aa: CATSDLRAGDTDTQYF
CDR3nt: TGTGCCACCAGTGATTTGAGGGCAGGAGACACAGATACGCAGTATTTT

v_gene: TRBV7-8
abundance: few
j_gene: TRBJ2-5
d_gene: TRBD2
CDR3aa: CASSLASRIAGGTETQYF
CDR3nt: TGTGCCAGCAGCTTAGCATCCCGTATAGCGGGGGGGACAGAGACCCAGTACTTC

v_gene: TRBV19
abundance: NA
j_gene: TRBJ2-7
d_gene: NA
CDR3aa: CASSTSGLLSYEQYF
CDR3nt: TGTGCCAGTAGTACCTCGGGACTGCTTTCCTACGAGCAGTACTTC

v_gene: TRBV29-1
abundance: few
j_gene: TRBJ1-1
d_gene: TRBD1
CDR3aa: CSVDRGQLNTEAFF
CDR3nt: TGCAGCGTCGATCGGGGACAGTTGAACACTGAAGCTTTCTTT

v_gene: TRBV10-3
abundance: NA
j_gene: TRBJ2-6
d_gene: TRBD2
CDR3aa: CAISERLAGGSGANVLTF
CDR3nt: TGTGCCATCAGTGAGCGACTAGCGGGGGGCTCTGGGGCCAACGTCCTGACTTTC

v_gene: TRBV19
abundance: NA
j_gene: TRBJ1-6
d_gene: TRBD1
CDR3aa: CASRGQNYNSPLHF
CDR3nt: TGTGCCAGTAGGGGACAGAACTATAATTCACCCCTCCACTTT

v_gene: TRBV5-1
abundance: few
j_gene: TRBJ2-2
d_gene: NA
CDR3aa: CASSLYGDTGELFF
CDR3nt: TGCGCCAGCAGCTTGTACGGGGATACCGGGGAGCTGTTTTTT

v_gene: TRBV18
abundance: few
j_gene: TRBJ2-5
d_gene: NA
CDR3aa: CASSLGIGTAQETQYF
CDR3nt: TGTGCCAGCTCACTCGGAATCGGGACGGCTCAAGAGACCCAGTACTTC

v_gene: TRBV27
abundance: NA
j_gene: TRBJ2-1
d_gene: NA
CDR3aa: CASRDGFNNEQFF
CDR3nt: TGTGCCAGCAGGGACGGATTCAACAATGAGCAGTTCTTC

v_gene: TRBV5-4
abundance: NA
j_gene: TRBJ1-5
d_gene: TRBD1
CDR3aa: CASPSRTGPLWGNQPQHF
CDR3nt: TGTGCCAGCCCAAGTCGGACAGGCCCTTTGTGGGGCAATCAGCCCCAGCATTTT

v_gene: TRBV7-2
abundance: few
j_gene: TRBJ1-2
d_gene: NA
CDR3aa: CASSLWSGGYTF
CDR3nt: TGTGCCAGCAGCTTATGGTCTGGGGGCTACACCTTC

v_gene: TRBV5-6
abundance: NA
j_gene: TRBJ1-1
d_gene: NA
CDR3aa: CASSFGTLNTEAFF
CDR3nt: TGTGCCAGCAGCTTCGGGACCTTGAACACTGAAGCTTTCTTT

v_gene: TRBV9
abundance: once
j_gene: TRBJ2-5
d_gene: NA
CDR3aa: CASSARSQGRQETQYF
CDR3nt: TGTGCCAGCAGCGCTCGTTCCCAGGGGCGACAAGAGACCCAGTACTTC

v_gene: TRBV12-3/TRBV12-4
abundance: few
j_gene: TRBJ2-3
d_gene: NA
CDR3aa: CASSDVDVLTSSTDTQYF
CDR3nt: TGTGCCAGCAGTGACGTGGACGTCCTCACATCTAGCACAGATACGCAGTATTTT

v_gene: TRBV5-4
abundance: NA
j_gene: TRBJ1-2
d_gene: NA
CDR3aa: CASSLERGGRYTF
CDR3nt: TGTGCCAGCAGCTTGGAACGGGGCGGTCGCTACACCTTC

v_gene: TRBV7-8
abundance: NA
j_gene: TRBJ1-4
d_gene: NA
CDR3aa: CASGSREGSEKLFF
CDR3nt: TGTGCCAGCGGCTCGCGGGAGGGGTCTGAAAAACTGTTTTTT

v_gene: TRBV7-8
abundance: few
j_gene: TRBJ1-2
d_gene: NA
CDR3aa: CASSADGGLDNYGYTF
CDR3nt: TGTGCCAGCAGCGCAGATGGGGGTCTGGATAACTATGGCTACACCTTC

v_gene: TRBV6-5
abundance: NA
j_gene: TRBJ1-6
d_gene: NA
CDR3aa: CASSYKRGGYDSPLHF
CDR3nt: TGTGCCAGCAGTTACAAGAGGGGGGGATATGATTCACCCCTCCACTTT

v_gene: TRBV6-1
abundance: few
j_gene: TRBJ1-1
d_gene: NA
CDR3aa: CASSEDWNTEAFF
CDR3nt: TGTGCCAGCAGTGAAGACTGGAACACTGAAGCTTTCTTT

v_gene: TRBV14
abundance: NA
j_gene: TRBJ1-3
d_gene: NA
CDR3aa: CASSRRDGNTIYF
CDR3nt: TGTGCCAGCAGCCGCAGAGACGGAAACACCATATATTTT

v_gene: TRBV11-3
abundance: NA
j_gene: TRBJ1-1
d_gene: NA
CDR3aa: CASSLDLAEAFF
CDR3nt: TGTGCCAGCAGCTTAGATCTGGCTGAAGCTTTCTTT

v_gene: TRBV6-5
abundance: NA
j_gene: TRBJ2-6
d_gene: NA
CDR3aa: CASSYQGLFSGANVLTF
CDR3nt: TGTGCCAGCAGTTACCAGGGTCTATTCTCTGGGGCCAACGTCCTGACTTTC

v_gene: TRBV18
abundance: NA
j_gene: TRBJ2-2
d_gene: TRBD1
CDR3aa: CASSQGQTTGELFF
CDR3nt: TGTGCCAGCTCGCAGGGACAGACCACCGGGGAGCTGTTTTTT

v_gene: TRBV5-5
abundance: few
j_gene: TRBJ2-3
d_gene: NA
CDR3aa: CASSLDSSTDTQYF
CDR3nt: TGTGCCAGCAGCTTGGACTCTAGCACAGATACGCAGTATTTT

v_gene: TRBV6-5
abundance: NA
j_gene: TRBJ2-7
d_gene: NA
CDR3aa: CASSSGIEQYF
CDR3nt: TGTGCCAGCAGTTCGGGAATCGAGCAGTACTTC